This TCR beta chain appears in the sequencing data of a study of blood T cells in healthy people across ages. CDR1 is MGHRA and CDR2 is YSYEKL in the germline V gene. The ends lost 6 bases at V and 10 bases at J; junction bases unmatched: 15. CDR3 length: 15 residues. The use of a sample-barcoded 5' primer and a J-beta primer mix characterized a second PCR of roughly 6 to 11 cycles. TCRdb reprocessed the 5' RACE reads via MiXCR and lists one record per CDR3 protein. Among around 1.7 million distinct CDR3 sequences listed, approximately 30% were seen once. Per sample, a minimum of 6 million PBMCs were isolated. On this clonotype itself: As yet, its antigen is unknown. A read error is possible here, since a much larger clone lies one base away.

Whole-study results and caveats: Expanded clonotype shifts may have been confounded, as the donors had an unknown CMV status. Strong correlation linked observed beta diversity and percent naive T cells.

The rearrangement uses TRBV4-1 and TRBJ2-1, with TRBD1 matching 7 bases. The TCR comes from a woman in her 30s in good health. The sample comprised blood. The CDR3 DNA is TGCGCCAGCAGTCACCCAGGGGGAAGCTCCTACGAGCAGTTCTTC. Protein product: CASSHPGGSSYEQFF.